Shown below are 10 T cell receptor beta chains from a single sample sequenced in a study of OX40 agonist ivuxolimab in advanced cancers. The data were produced by immunoSEQ multiplex PCR, yet TCRdb's version contains in-frame clones alone and is incomplete. The table records under 40,000 clones, 60% to 85% of them present only once. The specimen comprised CD4+ or CD8+ T cells sorted from blood, sampled in a trial of the OX40 agonist ivuxolimab. These receptors were obtained from an adult with an advanced solid tumor such as melanoma, head and neck, liver or kidney cancer.

The chain carries TRBV18 and TRBJ2-2; the match to TRBD2 covers 12 bases. Per germline, CDR1 KGHSH and CDR2 LQKENI. CDR3 size: 17 residues. Trimming took 3 bases from V and 5 from J; bases not matched to a gene: 7. Written as DNA, the CDR3 is TGTGCCAGCTCACCCCGACTAGCGGGAGTGGATACCGGGGAGCTGTTTTTT. Amino acid sequence: CASSPRLAGVDTGELFF.

The rearrangement uses TRBV5-1 and TRBJ1-2; 8 bases align to TRBD1. In germline, CDR1 is SGHRS, CDR2 YFSETQ. This CDR3 is 14 amino acids long. V lost 4 bases to trimming and J lost 4 bases; unmatched junction nucleotides: 6. CDR3 sequence (DNA): TGCGCCAGCAGCGCCCGACAGGGGACCTATGGCTACACCTTC. It yields the protein CASSARQGTYGYTF.

The genes are TRBV28 and TRBJ1-1, with D uncertain. The V and J ends lost 0 bases and 7 bases respectively, with 3 bases between them. Germline V gene lookup returns CDR1 MDHEN and CDR2 SYDVKM. This CDR3 comprises 11 residues. The CDR3 reads CASSLWFEAFF. The CDR3 DNA sequence: TGTGCCAGCAGTTTATGGTTTGAAGCTTTCTTT. The whole variable domain, remainder taken from reference TRBV28 and TRBJ1-1, is DVKVTQSSRYLVKRTGEKVFLECVQDMDHENMFWYRQDPGLGLRLIYFSYDVKMKEKGDIPEGYSVSREKKERFSLILESASTNQTSMYLCASSLWFEAFFGQGTRLTVV.

This clone has just one count. The chain is built from TRBV27 and TRBJ2-1; 14 bases are shared with TRBD2. V shed 2 bases and J 10 bases; nucleotides not matched to a gene: 13. Germline V gene sequence: CDR1 MNHEY, CDR2 SMNVEV (reference sequence). There are 18 residues in the CDR3. The CDR3 DNA sequence: TGTGCCAGCAGTTTAGGGACTAGCGGGAGACTCGACGGGACAGAGCAGTTCTTC. It specifies CASSLGTSGRLDGTEQFF.

This chain connects TRBV28 to TRBJ1-3, with 9 positions matching TRBD1. The germline V gene has CDR1 MDHEN and CDR2 SYDVKM. The V gene end was trimmed by 4 bases and the J gene end by 3 bases; junction bases not matched to a gene: 10. This CDR3 region has 17 residues. CDR3 protein: CASSSLGQGYGGNTIYF. For the CDR3, the DNA is TGTGCCAGCAGTTCCCTCGGACAGGGGTACGGTGGAAACACCATATATTTT. Complete variable domain (other parts from reference TRBV28 and TRBJ1-3): DVKVTQSSRYLVKRTGEKVFLECVQDMDHENMFWYRQDPGLGLRLIYFSYDVKMKEKGDIPEGYSVSREKKERFSLILESASTNQTSMYLCASSSLGQGYGGNTIYFGEGSWLTVV.

The chain recombines TRBV4-1 with TRBJ1-4; 10 bases align to TRBD1. Germline CDR1 and CDR2: MGHRA and YSYEKL. This CDR3 contains 16 residues. V lost 3 bases, J lost 8 bases, and 9 bases stayed unmatched. CDR3 coding DNA: TGCGCCAGCAGCCACCTAGCGGGACAGGGGAGGGAAAAACTGTTTTTT. Residues: CASSHLAGQGREKLFF.

V and J are TRBV4-1 and TRBJ1-2; D unclear. This CDR3 has 16 residues. V lost 1 base and J lost 4, with 16 bases in between. Germline V gene sequence: CDR1 MGHRA, CDR2 YSYEKL. The CDR3 nucleotides read TGCGCCAGCAGCCAAGGACCGGATCTGTTAGGCTATGGCTACACCTTC. It specifies CASSQGPDLLGYGYTF.

This clone appeared once. The chain joins TRBV11-2 to TRBJ2-3; the match to TRBD2 covers 14 bases. The V and J ends lost 5 bases and 6 bases, in that order; junction bases with no gene match: 7. Germline V CDR1 and CDR2: SGHAT, FQNNGV. The CDR3 is made up of 16 amino acids. DNA for the CDR3: TGTGCCAGCAGCGCTGGGACTAGCGGGAGTAGGGATACGCAGTATTTT. It yields the protein CASSAGTSGSRDTQYF.

The chain couples TRBV6-1 to TRBJ1-2; TRBD1 aligns across 7 bases. CDR1 MNHNS and CDR2 SASEGT come from the germline V gene. This CDR3 region has 13 residues. J was trimmed by 6 bases and V by 6 bases; bases with no gene match: 7. The CDR3 sequence is CASRLDRVDGYTF. The DNA for the CDR3 is TGTGCCAGCAGGCTCGACAGGGTAGATGGCTACACCTTC.

The chain's CDR3 is CASTRQRITDTQYF. The CDR3 DNA is TGTGCCAGCACCCGACAGAGGATCACAGATACGCAGTATTTT. This chain joins TRBV7-8 and TRBJ2-3; a weak D match, TRBD1 (5 bases). The CDR3 is made up of 14 amino acids. V was shortened by 7 bases and J by 2 bases, with 13 bases between the two germline ends. Germline V CDR1 and CDR2: SGHVS, FQNEAQ. Variable domain in full (rest from reference TRBV7-8 and TRBJ2-3): GAGVSQSPRYKVAKRGQDVALRCDPISGHVSLFWYQQALGQGPEFLTYFQNEAQLDKSGLPSDRFFAERPEGSVSTLKIQRTQQEDSAVYLCASTRQRITDTQYFGPGTRLTVL.